This T cell receptor beta chain derives from a study of T cells after somatic rescue of genetic block. CDR3 length: 15 amino acids. Germline V lookup: CDR1 MRHNA, CDR2 SNTAGT. V was trimmed by 0 bases and J by 7 bases, leaving 12 bases between them. Clones were sequenced by immunoSEQ multiplex PCR, and TCRdb holds only the in-frame ones, with some missing. The data contain 60,000 to 75,000 clones, just over 90% of them seen just once; the ten biggest clones take up around 3%. This receptor was obtained from a man between 35 and 55 years old. This chain links TRBV6-4 with TRBJ2-2; tentatively, D is TRBD1 (6 bases). Sequencing was carried out using peripheral blood mononuclear cells (PBMCs). The CDR3 loop is CASSDSQGSGGELFF. Written as DNA, the CDR3 is TGTGCCAGCAGTGACTCGCAGGGGTCGGGCGGGGAGCTGTTTTTT.